The clone carrying this T cell receptor beta chain was detected many times. Its antigen is unidentified. This entry comes from a study of post-analysis software for immune sequencing data. About the research overall: The disease courses spanned relapsing-remitting, secondary progressive and progressive-relapsing forms of multiple sclerosis. Points from the study as a whole: Higher frequency in patients than in controls was seen for roughly 5 TRBV segments, with TRBV5-6, TRBV5-1 and TRBV20-1 among them. By F measure, strong co-clustering occurred among samples prepared in the same batch. Significantly decreased normalized Chao1 diversity was recorded for multiple sclerosis patients relative to controls.

The library was made from cDNA and included unique molecular identifiers. TCRdb used MiXCR to reprocess the PCR reads, holding one entry per CDR3 protein. The table includes 150,000 to 200,000 distinct CDR3 sequences, about 29% detected once. Trimming cost V 5 bases and J 7 bases; bases outside gene matches: 3. The CDR3 totals 12 residues. Germline CDR1 reads DFQATT; CDR2 reads SNEGSKA (reference sequence). The TCR originated in a girl aged 10 to 17 with multiple sclerosis. Material: blood. The chain links TRBV20-1 to TRBJ2-1; 9 nucleotides match TRBD1. The CDR3 loop reads CSAGDRENEQFF. The CDR3 bases are TGCAGTGCTGGGGACAGGGAAAATGAGCAGTTCTTC.